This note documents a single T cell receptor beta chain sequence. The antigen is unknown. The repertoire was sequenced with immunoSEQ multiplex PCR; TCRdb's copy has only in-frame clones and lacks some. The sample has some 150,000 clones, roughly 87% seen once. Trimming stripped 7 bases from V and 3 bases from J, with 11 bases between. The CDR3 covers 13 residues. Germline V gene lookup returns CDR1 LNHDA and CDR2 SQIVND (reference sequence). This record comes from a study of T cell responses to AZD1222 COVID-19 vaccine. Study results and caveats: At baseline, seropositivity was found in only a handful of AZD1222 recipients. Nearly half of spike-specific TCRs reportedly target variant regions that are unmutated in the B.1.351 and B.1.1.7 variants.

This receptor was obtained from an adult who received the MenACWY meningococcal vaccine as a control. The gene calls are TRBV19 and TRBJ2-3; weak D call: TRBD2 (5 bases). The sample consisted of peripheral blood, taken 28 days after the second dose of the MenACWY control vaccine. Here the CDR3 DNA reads TGTGCCAGTAACTGGCCGGGGACAGATACGCAGTATTTT. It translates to CASNWPGTDTQYF.